The clone carrying this T cell receptor (beta chain) turned up a few times. Antigen: not known. The record originates from a study of T cells in Graves' hyperthyroidism and ophthalmopathy. Overall study: The initial diagnosis was the point when peripheral blood was collected, ahead of any treatment. General study findings and limits: Most clonotypes that expanded in the thyroid above 0.001 also showed up in blood.

Trimming removed 7 bases at V and 1 base at J, with 16 bases between. Germline loops: CDR1 SNHLY, CDR2 FYNNEI. The CDR3 extends over 16 amino acids. The investigators amplified TCR beta CDR3 regions from RNA transcripts. HTBI primers drove first-round RT-PCR of the TCR CDR3. Each CDR3 protein is one row after TCRdb ran MiXCR on the multiplex PCR reads. The data show fewer than 600,000 distinct CDR3 sequences, approximately 15% seen once. The TCR originated in a woman aged 40 to 49 with Graves' hyperthyroidism. J is TRBJ2-2 and V is TRBV2; maybe TRBD1 (6 bases). Sequencing was performed on blood. The CDR3 sequence is CASILTTGGNTGELFF. The CDR3, as DNA: TGTGCCAGCATCCTTACGACAGGAGGGAACACCGGGGAGCTGTTTTTT. The full variable domain, its missing parts supplied by reference TRBV2 and TRBJ2-2, is EPEVTQTPSHQVTQMGQEVILRCVPISNHLYFYWYRQILGQKVEFLVSFYNNEISEKSEIFDDQFSVERPDGSNFTLKIRSTKLEDSAMYFCASILTTGGNTGELFFGEGSRLTVL.